The present TCR beta chain was sequenced within a study of CD8 T cells in Susac syndrome. The study, taken as a whole, reports: It was acknowledged by the study that relatively few individuals were included in its TCR sequencing and HLA analysis.

A quantity of about 0.5 to 1 ug RNA underwent reverse transcription using random hexamers. TCRdb fed the immunoSEQ multiplex PCR reads into MiXCR, producing one record per CDR3 protein. This table holds approximately 170,000 distinct CDR3 sequences, around 92% found once. Per the germline V gene, CDR1 is GTSNPN and CDR2 is SVGIG (reference sequence). This CDR3 region has 12 residues. Trimming pared 7 bases from V and 2 bases from J, leaving 12 bases between. Concerning this clonotype: What it binds is not known.

Material for sequencing was CD4+ T cells from PBMCs. This receptor was identified in a human donor in good health. The V and J genes are TRBV30 and TRBJ2-7; tentative D call: TRBD1 (6 bases). DNA of the CDR3: TGTGCCTCTTTGGGACAAGCCTACGAGCAGTACTTC. Its translation is CASLGQAYEQYF.